This T cell receptor beta chain was recovered during a study of shared clonotypes between healthy human individuals. Whole-study findings and limits: As a rule, naive subsets had a larger estimated richness than memory subsets. In a handful of donors, around 5.5% of naive CD4 clonotypes appeared in common. Only blood underwent sampling, and tissue repertoires likely differ.

About this clone itself: What it binds is unknown.

Some clones are missing from TCRdb's copy, which holds only in-frame ones; the method was immunoSEQ multiplex PCR. The repertoire consists of roughly 500,000 clones, with roughly 95% occurring once and the leading ten covering about 0.054%. CDR1 and CDR2 from the germline V gene are SNHLY and FYNNEI. This CDR3 is 15 amino acids long. V lost 3 bases, J lost 0 bases, and 9 bases lay in between. Donors comprised only Caucasian adults living in Nashville, Tennessee. The chain couples TRBV2 to TRBJ1-3; D unresolved. Source material: naive CD4+ T cells sorted from blood. Stated subset: CD45RA+ positively selected. This receptor was taken from a woman in her twenties or thirties in good health. The CDR3 DNA is TGTGCCAGCAGTGATCCGGGGATCTCTGGAAACACCATATATTTT. Translating gives CASSDPGISGNTIYF.